This TCR beta chain was documented in a study of blood T cell repertoires in COVID-19. On the study more broadly: Some COVID-19 samples were acute and others convalescent; all came from the United States, Italy and Spain. In each case, the material was cDNA or gDNA derived from T cells, B-cell-depleted T cells, or PBMCs.

Germline V lookup: CDR1 SGHTA, CDR2 FQGNSA. The CDR3 is 15 amino acids. V shed 2 bases and J 5 bases; nucleotides not matched to a gene: 8. Original processing methods: From reference gene primer amplification, estimates of nucleated cell counts were derived. The assay was immunoSEQ multiplex PCR, and TCRdb's table has in-frame clones only and misses some. The V and J calls and the clone size are those of that table, but D and trimming were determined from the DNA. The sample consists of over 200,000 clones, about 89% of them appearing once. The gene calls are TRBV7-2 and TRBJ2-7, with 8 bases lining up with TRBD2. This clonotype was sampled from a woman aged 50 to 60 with acute or convalescent COVID-19. Sequencing was performed on peripheral blood. The CDR3 sequence: CASSLSSGSTHEQYF. CDR3 nucleotide sequence: TGTGCCAGCAGCTTATCAAGCGGGAGTACCCACGAGCAGTACTTC.